This T cell receptor (beta chain) was obtained from a study of low-dose radiotherapy and immunotherapy resistance in tumors. Whole-study context: With fractions of 0.5 Gy given every 2 weeks, Cohort 1 accumulated a total of 6.5 Gy. Patients were given intravenous nivolumab 240 mg every two weeks plus ipilimumab 1 mg/kg every six weeks. Aspirin was administered orally at 300 mg daily for four cycles, commencing on cycle 1 day 1.

Remarks on this clonotype: This likely came from a read error, as a far larger clone is one base away.

TRAV and TRBV primers primed cDNA for both TCRalpha and TCRbeta. Both a constant-region primer and a V-primer adapter served to amplify TCRs across about 20 PCR cycles. MiXCR, applied by TCRdb to the reads, yields one record per CDR3 protein. The sample has under 90,000 distinct CDR3 sequences; around 30% are singletons. The length of the CDR3 is 16 residues. CDR1 and CDR2 (germline): SGHVS, FQNEAQ. Trimming at V came to 1 base and at J to 13 bases, leaving 13 bases not matched to a gene. This sample's time point: before trial treatment. As their treatment, donors received nivolumab, ipilimumab, aspirin, low-dose cyclophosphamide and low-dose radiotherapy.

The TCR was taken from a female donor with ovarian cancer. The rearrangement links TRBV7-8 to TRBJ2-4; TRBD2 matches 10 bases. The source was PBMCs, collected before treatment. In DNA, the CDR3 is TGTGCCAGCAGCTTAGGTCTAGCGGGAGAGTTGAATGAGCAGTACTTC. Amino acid sequence: CASSLGLAGELNEQYF. Drawing the rest from reference TRBV7-8 and TRBJ2-4, the complete variable domain is GAGVSQSPRYKVAKRGQDVALRCDPISGHVSLFWYQQALGQGPEFLTYFQNEAQLDKSGLPSDRFFAERPEGSVSTLKIQRTQQEDSAVYLCASSLGLAGELNEQYFGAGTRLSVL.